This T cell receptor (beta chain) is drawn from a study of control samples from healthy donors and cancer patients. Repertoires were generated with immunoSEQ multiplex PCR, while TCRdb's copy carries only in-frame clones and drops some. This sample carries 15,000 to 17,000 clones, around 86% of them seen once, and the ten largest clones take about 9.9%. The CDR3 sequence is 17 residues long. From germline, CDR1 is SGHNT and CDR2 YYREEE (reference sequence). Deletions cut 4 bases from V and 1 base from J, with 15 bases between. The clonotype was recovered from a woman in her 70s with colorectal cancer. Material: PBMCs. This sequence joins TRBV5-4 and TRBJ2-6; D might be TRBD1 or TRBD2, each matching 5 bases. CDR3 in amino acids: CASSLGTAGSGANVLTF. For the CDR3, the DNA is TGTGCCAGCAGCCTCGGGACCGCCGGGTCTGGGGCCAACGTCCTGACTTTC.